The 5 T cell receptor beta chains below all came from one sample that was sequenced in a study of graft-versus-host responses after intestinal transplantation. Clones were read by immunoSEQ multiplex PCR, and TCRdb kept only the in-frame ones, dropping some. The table records tens of thousands of clones, 89% of them present only once. Antigens for these TCRs are unknown. Sequencing was performed on unstimulated CD4+ T cells sorted from spleen or lymph node cells, taken before transplant. The receptors derive from a human donor who was the organ donor for an intestinal transplant.

The V and J genes are TRBV9 and TRBJ2-1; 10 nucleotides match TRBD2. The CDR3 is 18 amino acids. The ends lost 4 bases at V and 0 bases at J; junction bases unmatched: 10. CDR1 and CDR2 (germline): SGDLS, YYNGEE. CDR3 in amino acids: CASSPLAGEHRSYNEQFF. The CDR3 coding sequence is TGTGCCAGCAGCCCCCTAGCGGGAGAACATCGCTCCTACAATGAGCAGTTCTTC. The full variable domain, with the rest looked up from reference TRBV9 and TRBJ2-1, is DSGVTQTPKHLITATGQRVTLRCSPRSGDLSVYWYQQSLDQGLQFLIQYYNGEERAKGNILERFSAQQFPDLHSELNLSSLELGDSALYFCASSPLAGEHRSYNEQFFGPGTRLTVL.

The genes are TRBV28 and TRBJ1-2; D is possibly TRBD1 (5 bases). Trimming pared 2 bases from V and 3 bases from J, leaving 16 bases between. The CDR3 sequence is 16 residues long. CDR1 is MDHEN, CDR2 SYDVKM, per germline. The CDR3 DNA sequence: TGTGCCAGCAGTTTAATTTCGTCAGGGATGGACTATGGCTACACCTTC. Translation gives CASSLISSGMDYGYTF.

The chain employs TRBV5-1 and TRBJ2-1, with TRBD2 matching 7 bases. The V and J ends lost 4 bases and 1 base, in that order; junction bases with no gene match: 5. This CDR3 region has 15 residues. CDR1 is SGHRS and CDR2 is YFSETQ in the germline V gene. This CDR3 reads CASSAGTKSYNEQFF. The CDR3 DNA reads as TGCGCCAGCAGCGCCGGGACTAAATCCTACAATGAGCAGTTCTTC.

The V and J genes are TRBV18 and TRBJ2-7; weak D call: TRBD1 (5 bases). Between the trimmed V and J ends, which lost 8 bases and 5 bases, there was a span of 10 bases. The germline V gene encodes CDR1 KGHSH and CDR2 LQKENI. The CDR3 runs 11 residues. CDR3 DNA: TGTGCCAGCACGGAAGGGGACGAGCAGTACTTC. This translates into CASTEGDEQYF.

This sequence joins TRBV5-1 and TRBJ2-3; possibly TRBD1 for D (5 bases). Trimming shortened V by 4 bases and J by 1 base, and 7 bases separated the two germline ends. In germline, CDR1 is SGHRS, CDR2 YFSETQ. CDR3 length: 13 amino acids. CDR3 coding DNA: TGCGCCAGCAGCGTACAGGGCACAGATACGCAGTATTTT. It codes for CASSVQGTDTQYF. Supplemented by reference TRBV5-1 and TRBJ2-3, the full variable domain reads KAGVTQTPRYLIKTRGQQVTLSCSPISGHRSVSWYQQTPGQGLQFLFEYFSETQRNKGNFPGRFSGRQFSNSRSEMNVSTLELGDSALYLCASSVQGTDTQYFGPGTRLTVL.